This T cell receptor beta chain stems from a study of metastatic and nonmetastatic thyroid tumors. Study as a whole: Repertoires from malignant and benign thyroid patients were compared across blood and tumor or nodule tissue.

V lost 6 bases to trimming and J lost 0 bases, with 8 bases between them. This CDR3 has 13 residues. CDR1 and CDR2 (germline): MNHNS, SASEGT. Study observations and caveats: Benign nodules were reported to have significantly lower TCR beta diversity than malignant thyroid tumors, in blood and tumor.

Ahead of thyroid surgery, no patient had received treatment of any kind. Authors' processing steps: Using the CDR3 differences seen across clinicopathological groups, the authors built a distant-metastasis classifier for papillary thyroid cancer, which was meant to discriminate distant-metastatic patients. Using MiXCR, TCRdb reanalyzed the PCR reads. The V and J calls follow TCRdb's processing rather than the paper's. Of approximately 20,000 clones listed, around 17% are singletons. This clone is medium-sized within its sample. Its antigen is unknown. The sample consisted of blood. V usage is TRBV6-1 and J usage is TRBJ1-1; D not certain. This TCR was recovered from a male donor with papillary thyroid cancer or a benign thyroid nodule (not recorded which). Some clones in this sample may be carry-over from other donors' samples. CDR3: CASSRVVNTEAFF. CDR3 sequence (DNA): TGTGCCAGCAGCCGTGTCGTGAACACTGAAGCTTTCTTT.